A single sample is the source of the 29 T cell receptor beta chains below, sequenced in a study of T cell responses to AZD1222 COVID-19 vaccine. The protocol was immunoSEQ multiplex PCR, while the TCRdb copy is restricted to in-frame clones and leaves out a portion. The repertoire holds more than 70,000 clones, around 90% seen once, with 5% in the top ten. The source material was peripheral blood, sampled on day 0 of MenACWY control vaccination. The receptors shown here come from an adult in good health.

This clone has only one observation. The rearrangement joins TRBV11-3 to TRBJ1-2; D not resolved. The germline V and J ends were trimmed by 3 bases and 8 bases, with 13 bases remaining between them. This CDR3 is built from 13 residues. Germline CDR1 and CDR2: SGHNT and YENEEA. The CDR3, as DNA: TGTGCCAGCAGCTTGGGAAACTATGGAGGCTACACCTTC. This codes for CASSLGNYGGYTF.

This clone was recorded a few times. V is TRBV7-8 and J is TRBJ1-1; D is ambiguous. Germline CDR1 and CDR2: SGHVS and FQNEAQ. CDR3 size: 13 residues. Trimming took 1 base from V and 0 from J, leaving 3 bases between them. In DNA, the CDR3 is TGTGCCAGCAGCTTAGAGATGAACACTGAAGCTTTCTTT. Its translation is CASSLEMNTEAFF.

J is TRBJ1-4 and V is TRBV5-5; D unresolved. V gave up 7 bases and J gave up 3 bases, with 7 bases separating them. Germline V gene sequence: CDR1 SGHKS, CDR2 YYEKEE (reference sequence). There are 12 residues in the CDR3. The CDR3 reads CASVGANEKLFF. The CDR3 DNA reads as TGTGCCAGCGTTGGGGCTAATGAAAAACTGTTTTTT.

This clone appeared once. The chain uses TRBV12-3 or TRBV12-4 and TRBJ1-2, with D possibly matching TRBD1 (5 bases). This CDR3 spans 13 amino acids. V was shortened by 3 bases and J by 4 bases, with 9 bases between the two germline ends. CDR3 in amino acids: CASSLGGTYGYTF. The CDR3 DNA reads as TGTGCCAGCAGTTTGGGGGGAACCTATGGCTACACCTTC.

This chain joins TRBV30 and TRBJ1-4; D may be TRBD1 (5 bases). V was trimmed by 2 bases and J by 4 bases, leaving 23 bases between them. Germline CDR1 is GTSNPN and CDR2 is SVGIG (reference sequence). CDR3 size: 18 residues. The DNA of the CDR3 is TGTGCCTGGAGTTGGGGGAGGGGAGGGACGCCCTATAATGAAAAACTGTTTTTT. This sequence encodes CAWSWGRGGTPYNEKLFF. The whole variable domain, filled in from reference TRBV30 and TRBJ1-4, reads SQTIHQWPATLVQPVGSPLSLECTVEGTSNPNLYWYRQAAGRGLQLLFYSVGIGQISSEVPQNLSASRPQDRQFILSSKKLLLSDSGFYLCAWSWGRGGTPYNEKLFFGSGTQLSVL.

The DNA of the CDR3 is TGTGCCAGCAGTCTATCACAGGGGTCTAATGAAAAACTGTTTTTT. It translates to CASSLSQGSNEKLFF. The chain has TRBV2 and TRBJ1-4; TRBD1 matches at 7 bases. The J segment lost 3 bases and the V segment lost 5 bases, leaving 6 bases of the junction unmatched. The CDR3 runs 15 residues. Germline V CDR1 and CDR2: SNHLY, FYNNEI.

The genes are TRBV7-8 and TRBJ2-2; possibly TRBD1 for D (6 bases). The ends were cut back, 5 bases at V and 1 base at J, with 11 bases in the middle. Germline lookup yields CDR1 SGHVS and CDR2 FQNEAQ. This CDR3 comprises 15 residues. The CDR3: CASSRQALNTGELFF. CDR3 nucleotide sequence: TGTGCCAGCAGCCGACAGGCGTTGAACACCGGGGAGCTGTTTTTT.

This sequence joins TRBV19 and TRBJ2-4; no clear D gene. Trimming removed 3 bases from V and 0 bases from J, with 12 bases in between. Germline V lookup: CDR1 LNHDA, CDR2 SQIVND (reference sequence). CDR3 size: 16 residues. The chain's CDR3 is CASSMGQNLAKNIQYF. The CDR3 coding sequence is TGTGCCAGTAGTATGGGCCAAAACTTAGCCAAAAACATTCAGTACTTC.

For the CDR3, the DNA is TGCGCCAGCAGCCAAGATGTGGGGACTAGCGCTCAGGATGAGCAGTTCTTC. Its translation: CASSQDVGTSAQDEQFF. The J gene is TRBJ2-1, the V gene TRBV4-3; 10 nucleotides match TRBD2. This CDR3 comprises 17 residues. The ends lost 0 bases at V and 8 bases at J; junction bases unmatched: 10. In germline, CDR1 is LGHNA, CDR2 YSLEER.

CDR3 coding DNA: TGTGCCAGCTCACCACCCACCCGGACAGAGAAAGCTTTCTTT. Translating gives CASSPPTRTEKAFF. The V and J genes are TRBV18 and TRBJ1-1; maybe TRBD1 (6 bases). Germline CDR1 and CDR2: KGHSH and LQKENI. Trimming shortened V by 0 bases and J by 9 bases, and 14 bases separated the two germline ends. The length of the CDR3 is 14 residues.

This clone was counted a single time. The chain has TRBV7-3 and TRBJ2-1; the match to TRBD2 covers 8 bases. CDR1 is SGHTA, CDR2 FQGTGA, per germline. CDR3 length: 18 amino acids. Trimming cost V 4 bases and J 0 bases; bases outside gene matches: 11. Written as DNA, the CDR3 is TGTGCCAGCAGCTCCCGAGCGGGGGCCCTTGCCTCCTACAATGAGCAGTTCTTC. The encoded protein is CASSSRAGALASYNEQFF.

V and J are TRBV9 and TRBJ1-3; 7 bases are shared with TRBD1. This CDR3 comprises 16 residues. The junction had 7 bases not matched to a gene; V was cut back by 4 bases and J by 0 bases. Germline CDR1 is SGDLS and CDR2 is YYNGEE. The CDR3 reads CASSRSGQNSGNTIYF. The CDR3 nucleotides are TGTGCCAGCAGCAGATCGGGACAGAACTCTGGAAACACCATATATTTT.

The V call is TRBV28, the J call TRBJ1-1, with 9 nucleotides matching TRBD1. Germline V gene sequence: CDR1 MDHEN, CDR2 SYDVKM. This CDR3 spans 14 amino acids. J was trimmed by 5 bases and V by 2 bases; bases with no gene match: 3. In DNA form, the CDR3 reads TGTGCCAGCAGTTTAGGGACAGGGAAAACTGAAGCTTTCTTT. Translated: CASSLGTGKTEAFF.

The gene calls are TRBV7-6 and TRBJ2-1; the D gene is possibly TRBD2 (7 bases). Trimming stripped 1 base from V and 4 bases from J, with 14 bases between. Germline values: CDR1 SGHVS, CDR2 FNYEAQ. The CDR3 totals 16 residues. This CDR3 is CASSLGEGDGYNEQFF. For the CDR3, the DNA is TGTGCCAGCAGCTTAGGGGAGGGGGACGGGTACAATGAGCAGTTCTTC.

The chain is built from TRBV28 and TRBJ2-7, with TRBD1 identical over 9 bases. The CDR3 runs 16 residues. Trimming took 2 bases from V and 3 from J; bases not matched to a gene: 8. From germline, CDR1 is MDHEN and CDR2 SYDVKM. CDR3 DNA: TGTGCCAGCAGTTTAGGGACAGGGCACCCCCACTACGAGCAGTACTTC. Protein: CASSLGTGHPHYEQYF.

CDR3 DNA: TGCAGCGCCGCGGGGGCAGGGGGCAATCAGCCCCAGCATTTT. The encoded protein is CSAAGAGGNQPQHF. The rearrangement uses TRBV29-1 and TRBJ1-5, with a possible D match to TRBD1 (6 bases). V lost 7 bases and J lost 2, with 15 bases in between. Germline lookup yields CDR1 SQVTM and CDR2 ANQGSEA. CDR3 length: 14 residues. The full variable domain, its missing parts supplied by reference TRBV29-1 and TRBJ1-5, is SAVISQKPSRDICQRGTSLTIQCQVDSQVTMMFWYRQQPGQSLTLIATANQGSEATYESGFVIDKFPISRPNLTFSTLTVSNMSPEDSSIYLCSAAGAGGNQPQHFGDGTRLSIL.

The gene calls are TRBV6-2 or TRBV6-3 and TRBJ2-7, with 12 positions matching TRBD2. This CDR3 spans 16 amino acids. Germline V lookup: CDR1 MNHEY, CDR2 SVGEGT. J gave up 0 bases and V 6 bases, and 6 bases lay outside the gene matches. The CDR3 sequence: CASSLGLAGTSYEQYF. The CDR3 DNA reads TGTGCCAGCAGCCTCGGACTAGCGGGGACCTCCTACGAGCAGTACTTC.

V and J are TRBV19 and TRBJ1-2; TRBD1 agrees at 9 bases. This CDR3 has 15 residues. The germline V gene encodes CDR1 LNHDA and CDR2 SQIVND (reference sequence). The trim removed 2 bases at V and 5 bases at J, leaving 6 bases unmatched. CDR3 sequence: CASSIRKQGAYGYTF. CDR3 DNA: TGTGCCAGTAGTATAAGGAAACAGGGGGCTTATGGCTACACCTTC.

The chain links TRBV18 to TRBJ1-1; D is ambiguous. The ends were cut back, 3 bases at V and 3 bases at J, with 8 bases in the middle. The germline V gene has CDR1 KGHSH and CDR2 LQKENI. The CDR3 has 13 residues. The CDR3 reads CASSPSSDTEAFF. The CDR3 DNA reads TGTGCCAGCTCACCTTCGTCGGACACTGAAGCTTTCTTT.

The CDR3: CASSQEGRNTEAFF. CDR3 sequence (DNA): TGTGCCAGCAGCCAAGAGGGCAGAAACACTGAAGCTTTCTTT. The chain recombines TRBV4-2 with TRBJ1-1; D call uncertain. Germline assignment: CDR1 LGHNA and CDR2 YNFKEQ. This CDR3 is 14 amino acids long. Trimming took off 0 bases at V and 2 bases at J, with 7 bases between the two ends.

V usage is TRBV24-1 and J usage is TRBJ2-2, with D hard to call. This CDR3 region has 13 residues. Germline CDR1 reads KGHDR; CDR2 reads SFDVKD. Trimming shortened V by 1 base and J by 9 bases, and 8 bases separated the two germline ends. Here the CDR3 DNA reads TGTGCCACCAGTGATTTTTCGGGCCGGGAGCTGTTTTTT. Translation gives CATSDFSGRELFF.

The chain is built from TRBV7-2 and TRBJ2-2; D may correspond to TRBD1 or TRBD2 (6 bases each). CDR1 is SGHTA and CDR2 is FQGNSA in the germline V gene. V lost 5 bases and J 5 bases, leaving 18 bases between the germline ends. The CDR3 runs to 16 residues. The CDR3 is CASSPSRPGATGELFF. The DNA of the CDR3 is TGTGCCAGCAGCCCCTCCCGTCCGGGGGCAACCGGGGAGCTGTTTTTT.

J is TRBJ2-7 and V is TRBV29-1, with 9 bases matching TRBD1. The CDR3 spans 11 residues. Germline CDR1 SQVTM, CDR2 ANQGSEA. The trim removed 6 bases at V and 6 bases at J, leaving 3 bases unmatched. The CDR3 DNA sequence: TGCAGCGTCAGGGACAGGGCCGAGCAGTACTTC. Encoded protein: CSVRDRAEQYF.

This clone was counted a single time. The chain uses TRBV9 and TRBJ1-6; no firm D call. The ends were cut back, 0 bases at V and 10 bases at J, with 5 bases in the middle. The CDR3 covers 12 residues. The V gene's germline CDR1 is SGDLS and CDR2 YYNGEE. The CDR3 protein is CASSVGASPLHF. As DNA, the CDR3 is TGTGCCAGCAGCGTAGGTGCGTCACCCCTCCACTTT. The full variable domain, in which reference TRBV9 and TRBJ1-6 provide the parts outside the CDR3, is DSGVTQTPKHLITATGQRVTLRCSPRSGDLSVYWYQQSLDQGLQFLIQYYNGEERAKGNILERFSAQQFPDLHSELNLSSLELGDSALYFCASSVGASPLHFGNGTRLTVT.

As concerns this clone: A junction end diverges from the germline sequence, so it may reflect a read error. This rearrangement joins TRBV5-6 to TRBJ2-7; D is ambiguous. Germline V CDR1 and CDR2: SGHDT, YYEEEE. The CDR3 contains 14 residues. CDR3 in amino acids: CASSTEPEASLLHF. The CDR3 nucleotides are TGTGCCAGCAGCACAGAACCCGAGGCATCTTTATTGCACTTC.

This sequence joins TRBV19 and TRBJ2-1; maybe TRBD2 (6 bases). This CDR3 spans 15 amino acids. Germline loops: CDR1 LNHDA, CDR2 SQIVND (reference sequence). Trimming shortened V by 5 bases and J by 0 bases, and 11 bases separated the two germline ends. The CDR3 region is CASSVRGSSYNEQFF. DNA of the CDR3: TGTGCCAGTAGTGTTCGGGGGAGCTCCTACAATGAGCAGTTCTTC.

V gene TRBV5-4 combines with J gene TRBJ1-6; D gene unclear. Germline V gives CDR1 SGHNT, CDR2 YYREEE (reference sequence). This CDR3 region has 13 residues. V was cut by 3 bases and J by 9 bases, with 10 bases left in between. The CDR3 DNA reads TGTGCCAGCAGCTCTGACTCCAGTTCACCCCTCCACTTT. It specifies CASSSDSSSPLHF. Supplemented by reference TRBV5-4 and TRBJ1-6, the full variable domain reads ETGVTQSPTHLIKTRGQQVTLRCSSQSGHNTVSWYQQALGQGPQFIFQYYREEENGRGNFPPRFSGLQFPNYSSELNVNALELDDSALYLCASSSDSSSPLHFGNGTRLTVT.

V gene TRBV7-2 combines with J gene TRBJ2-1; D unclear. CDR3 length: 13 residues. The V and J ends lost 5 bases and 8 bases respectively, with 13 bases between them. The germline V gene encodes CDR1 SGHTA and CDR2 FQGNSA. The CDR3 here is CASSPNGSDEQFF. The CDR3 bases are TGTGCCAGCAGCCCCAACGGGTCTGATGAGCAGTTCTTC.

The rearrangement joins TRBV3-1 (or the pseudogene TRBV3-2) to TRBJ2-1, with 10 nucleotides matching TRBD2. The CDR3 spans 17 residues. The germline CDR1 and CDR2 sequences are LGHDT and YNNKEL (reference sequence). Trimming cost V 1 base and J 10 bases; bases outside gene matches: 13. This CDR3 is CASSQGIAGGAYGEQFF. DNA of the CDR3: TGTGCCAGCAGCCAAGGGATAGCGGGGGGTGCCTACGGGGAGCAGTTCTTC.